This T cell receptor (beta chain) was identified during a study of cytomegalovirus exposure and HLA in healthy donors. Study-level information: One earlier analysis, a look at around 170 million T cells, found 100 million to 130 million unique TCR beta sequences. Counted in an early data release were about 85 million unique TCRs from HLA-typed donors. Study conclusions and caveats: Presence/absence analyses assumed roughly uniform sequencing depth across donors. What a later analysis showed was that several of the most significant clusters appeared linked to common viral pathogens.

The PCR used 60 Vbeta and 13 Jbeta primers. Repertoires were generated with immunoSEQ multiplex PCR, while TCRdb's copy carries only in-frame clones and drops some. The sample holds some 140,000 clones, 70% to 80% seen once. A word on this clone: Antigen unknown.

The sequence derives from a woman between 40 and 55 years old in good health and CMV-seronegative. Sequencing was carried out using PBMCs.

CDR3 in amino acids: CASSRDTQNTEAFF. CDR3 sequence (DNA): TGTGCCAGCAGTCGGGACACCCAGAACACTGAAGCTTTCTTT. This chain joins TRBV6-5 and TRBJ1-1; D might be TRBD1 (6 bases). The V end lost 5 bases, the J end lost 1 base, and 11 bases lay between the germline ends. CDR3 length equals 14 residues. CDR1 MNHEY and CDR2 SVGAGI come from the germline V gene.